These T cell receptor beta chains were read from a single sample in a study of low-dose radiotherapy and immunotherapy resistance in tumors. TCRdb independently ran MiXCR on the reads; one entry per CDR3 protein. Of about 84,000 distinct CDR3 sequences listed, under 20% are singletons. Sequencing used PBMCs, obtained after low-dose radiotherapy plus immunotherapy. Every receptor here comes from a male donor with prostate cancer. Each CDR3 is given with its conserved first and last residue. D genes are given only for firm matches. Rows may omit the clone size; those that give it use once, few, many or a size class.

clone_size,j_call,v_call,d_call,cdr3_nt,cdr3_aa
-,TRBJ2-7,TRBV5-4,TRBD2,TGTGCCAGCAGCTTGGCTAGGACTAGGGGTCGGAGTTACGAGCAGTACTTC,CASSLARTRGRSYEQYF
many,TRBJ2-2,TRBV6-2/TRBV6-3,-,TGTGCCAGCACGAGGGTAGAAACCGGGGAGCTGTTTTTT,CASTRVETGELFF
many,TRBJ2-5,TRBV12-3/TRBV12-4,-,TGTGCCAGCAGTTTGTGGGAAGTTCAAAAGACCCAGTACTTC,CASSLWEVQKTQYF
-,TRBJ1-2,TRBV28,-,TGTGCCAGCTTAGTAGGGCCCTATGGCTACACCTTC,CASLVGPYGYTF
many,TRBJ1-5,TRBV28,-,TGTGCCAGCAGTCGAATTTCCAATCAGCCCCAGCATTTT,CASSRISNQPQHF
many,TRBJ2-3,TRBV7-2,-,TGTGCCAGCAGCTCCGGCGGGGCTCCAGATACGCAGTATTTT,CASSSGGAPDTQYF
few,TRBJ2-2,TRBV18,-,TGTGCCAGCTCCCGGGTTACGAACACCGGGGAGCTGTTTTTT,CASSRVTNTGELFF
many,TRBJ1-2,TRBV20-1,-,TGCAGTGCTAGAGATCGCCGGGGGCTCATCTATGGCTACACCTTC,CSARDRRGLIYGYTF
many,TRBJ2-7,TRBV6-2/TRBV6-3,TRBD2,TGTGCCAGCAGTTTCGGACTAGCGGGAGAAGAGCAGTACTTC,CASSFGLAGEEQYF
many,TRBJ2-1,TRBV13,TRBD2,TGTGCCAGCAGCTTCGGCGGGAGGTCCCATGAGCAGTTCTTC,CASSFGGRSHEQFF
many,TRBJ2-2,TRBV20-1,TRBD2,TGCAGTGCTAGAGCCGCGAGACTAGCGGTCTTGGGGGACACCGGGGAGCTGTTTTTT,CSARAARLAVLGDTGELFF
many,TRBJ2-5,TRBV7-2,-,TGTGCCAGCAGCCCGTTGCCACAAGAGACCCAGTACTTC,CASSPLPQETQYF
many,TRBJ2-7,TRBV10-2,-,TGCGCCAGCAGTGTCGACGGATCACTCTCCTACGAGCAGTACTTC,CASSVDGSLSYEQYF
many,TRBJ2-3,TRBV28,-,TGTGCCAGCTACTCACAGGGCACAAGGGTTACGCAGTATTTT,CASYSQGTRVTQYF
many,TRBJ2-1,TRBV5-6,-,TGTGCCAGCAGCTTTATACAGGGAAACTACAATGAGCAGTTCTTC,CASSFIQGNYNEQFF
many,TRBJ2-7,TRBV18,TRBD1,TGTGCCAGCTCACCATCAACAGGGGGGCTTAAATCCCAGGTCGAGCAGTACTTC,CASSPSTGGLKSQVEQYF
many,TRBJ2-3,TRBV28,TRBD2,TGTGCCAGCAGTACCCTAGCGGGAGTGGTCGCAGATACGCAGTATTTT,CASSTLAGVVADTQYF
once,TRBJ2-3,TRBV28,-,-,CASSRGLAGGTQYFF
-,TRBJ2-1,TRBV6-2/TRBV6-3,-,TGTGCCAGCAGCACATCCCTAGCTTTGAGCTCCTACAATGAGCAGTTCTTC,CASSTSLALSSYNEQFF
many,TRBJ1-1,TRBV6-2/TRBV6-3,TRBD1,TGTGCCAGCAGGGAACAGGGGTTGAACACTGAAGCTTTCTTT,CASREQGLNTEAFF
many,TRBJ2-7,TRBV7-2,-,TGTGCCAGCAGCTTAGCTGGGGGTCTCGGGGACGAGCAGTACTTC,CASSLAGGLGDEQYF
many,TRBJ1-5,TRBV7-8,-,TGTGCCAGCAGCTTAGAGGCAGGGGCTAATCAGCCCCAGCATTTT,CASSLEAGANQPQHF
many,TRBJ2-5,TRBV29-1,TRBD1,TGCAGCGTATTGGGACAGCAAGAGACCCAGTACTTC,CSVLGQQETQYF
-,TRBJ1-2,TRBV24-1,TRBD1,TGTGCCACCAGTGATCGTGGACAGGGTGGCTACACCTTC,CATSDRGQGGYTF
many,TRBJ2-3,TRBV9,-,TGTGCCAGCAGCGTAGCGGGGATCGGTGCAGATACGCAGTATTTT,CASSVAGIGADTQYF
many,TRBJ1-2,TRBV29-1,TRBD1,TGCAGCGTCGGGACAGGGGTTAACTATGGCTACACCTTC,CSVGTGVNYGYTF
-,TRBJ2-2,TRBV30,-,TGTGCCTGGAGCGCGGGACACCCGAACACCGGGGAGCTGTTTTTT,CAWSAGHPNTGELFF
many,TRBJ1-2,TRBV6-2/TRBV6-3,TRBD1,TGTGCCAGCAGTTACGCGGACAGGGCTGCTGGCTACACCTTC,CASSYADRAAGYTF
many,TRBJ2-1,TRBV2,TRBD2,TGTGCCAGCAATCCCCGGACTAGCGGTGGCAATGAGCAGTTCTTC,CASNPRTSGGNEQFF
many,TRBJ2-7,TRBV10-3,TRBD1,TGTGCCATCAGGAGGGACAGTCGCTCCTACGAGCAGTACTTC,CAIRRDSRSYEQYF
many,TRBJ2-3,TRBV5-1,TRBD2,TGCGCCAGAATGCGGGAGGTAGATACGCAGTATTTT,CARMREVDTQYF
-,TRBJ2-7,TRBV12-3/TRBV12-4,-,TGTGCCAGCAGTCCCCCCTCCGGCAGTCGAGAGTACTTC,CASSPPSGSREYF
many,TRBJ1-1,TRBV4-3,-,TGCGCCAGCAGCCAGGAGGGGTGGCAGGAAGCTTTCTTT,CASSQEGWQEAFF
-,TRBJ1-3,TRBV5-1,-,TGCGCCAGCAGCGCCGACGGAAACACCATATATTTT,CASSADGNTIYF
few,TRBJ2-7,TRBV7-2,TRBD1,TGTGCCAGCAGCGGTACAGGGGGGCCCTACGAGCAGTACTTC,CASSGTGGPYEQYF
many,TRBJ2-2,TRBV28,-,TGTGCCAGTCTTCCCCCGGGCCTATCGGGCACCGGGGAGCTGTTTTTT,CASLPPGLSGTGELFF
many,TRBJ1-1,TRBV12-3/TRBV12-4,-,TGTGCCAGCAGTGCCGTGGGGGGTGTGGGCACTGAAGCTTTCTTT,CASSAVGGVGTEAFF
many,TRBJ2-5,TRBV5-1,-,TGCGCCAGCAGCTTGGGATCAGGCCGGGAGACCCAGTACTTC,CASSLGSGRETQYF
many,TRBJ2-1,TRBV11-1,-,TGTGCCAGCAGCTTATTTGGGGACAATGAGCAGTTCTTC,CASSLFGDNEQFF
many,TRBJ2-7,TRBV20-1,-,TGCAGTGCTACTCCGGGCCCCGTAAACGAGCAGTACTTC,CSATPGPVNEQYF
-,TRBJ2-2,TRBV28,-,-,CASKFTARRELFFF
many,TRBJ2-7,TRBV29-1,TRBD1,TGCAGCGTTGAAGAATTGTCAGGGGGTAAAGTCTACGAGCAGTACTTC,CSVEELSGGKVYEQYF
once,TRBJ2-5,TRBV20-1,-,TGCAGTGCCGAGCCTACAGGAGATCAAGAGACCCAGTACTTC,CSAEPTGDQETQYF
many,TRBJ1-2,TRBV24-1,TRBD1,TGTGCCACCAGTGATGCGGGACAGGGGAGAAGGGGCTACACCTTC,CATSDAGQGRRGYTF
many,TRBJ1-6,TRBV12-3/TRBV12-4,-,TGTGCCAGCAGTTTGGCGAAGGGCCCACGAAATTCACCCCTCCACTTT,CASSLAKGPRNSPLHF
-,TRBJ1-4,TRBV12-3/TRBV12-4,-,TGTGCCAGCAGTGATATCCTAGGGGGGGAAAAACTGTTTTTT,CASSDILGGEKLFF
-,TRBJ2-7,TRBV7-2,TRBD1,TGTGCCAGCAGCCTTGAGGGGACAGGGATCTACGAGCAGTACTTC,CASSLEGTGIYEQYF
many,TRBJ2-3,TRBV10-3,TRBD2,TGTGCCATCAACGAGCGGGGATACACAGATACGCAGTATTTT,CAINERGYTDTQYF
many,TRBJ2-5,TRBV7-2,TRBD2,TGTGCCAGCAGCTCTAGGCGGGAGGGGGCGGAGACCCAGTACTTC,CASSSRREGAETQYF
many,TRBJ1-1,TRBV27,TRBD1,TGTGCCAGCAGTTGGAGCCCTGGGCAGGGGGCGAACACTGAAGCTTTCTTT,CASSWSPGQGANTEAFF
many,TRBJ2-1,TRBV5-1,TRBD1,TGCGCCAGCAGCTTTAGGACAGGGGGTAACAATGAGCAGTTCTTC,CASSFRTGGNNEQFF
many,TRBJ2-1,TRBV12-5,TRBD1,TGTGCTAGTGGTTTGGGACCGGGACAGGGAGGCAATGAGCAGTTCTTC,CASGLGPGQGGNEQFF
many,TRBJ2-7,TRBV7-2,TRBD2,TGTGCCAGCAGCTTAGAAGGGACTAGCGGGAAGGCGCAGTACTTC,CASSLEGTSGKAQYF
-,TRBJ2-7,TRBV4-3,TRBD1,TGCGCCAGCAGCCTTCGGGACAGGGCTCTCCACGAGCAGTACTTC,CASSLRDRALHEQYF
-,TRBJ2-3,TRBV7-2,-,TGTGCCAGCAGCTTAGGGGGGTGGGACCCTCGACCGGATACGCAGTATTTT,CASSLGGWDPRPDTQYF